The 25 T cell receptor beta chains below all came from one sample that was sequenced in a study of T cell repertoires in cytomegalovirus infection. In TCRdb, the reads were re-called with MiXCR into one record per CDR3 protein. The sample includes over 150,000 distinct CDR3 sequences, 13% to 15% of them seen just once. Source material: PBMCs. Every receptor here comes from a human donor in good health (CMV status not recorded). Some clones in this sample may be carry-over from other donors' samples.

This clonotype was picked up a small number of times. This chain uses TRBV11-3 with TRBJ2-7; D unresolved. V was shortened by 6 bases and J by 1 base, with 13 bases between the two germline ends. There are 14 residues in the CDR3. The germline V gene encodes CDR1 SGHNT and CDR2 YENEEA. The CDR3 DNA follows: TGTGCCAGCAGTGCTGCTTTAGCATCCTACGAGCAGTACTTC. This codes for CASSAALASYEQYF. The full variable domain, its missing parts supplied by reference TRBV11-3 and TRBJ2-7, is EAGVVQSPRYKIIEKKQPVAFWCNPISGHNTLYWYLQNLGQGPELLIRYENEEAVDDSQLPKDRFSAERLKGVDSTLKIQPAELGDSAVYLCASSAALASYEQYFGPGTRLTVT.

In its sample, this clonotype was seen many times. DNA of the CDR3: TGTGCCAGCAGCTTGGAGGTTGGCTACACCTTC. Amino acid sequence: CASSLEVGYTF. The chain uses TRBV5-6 and TRBJ1-2; D not resolved. Trimming removed 0 bases from V and 7 bases from J, with 4 bases in between. In germline, CDR1 is SGHDT, CDR2 YYEEEE. The CDR3 runs 11 residues. The full variable domain, in which reference TRBV5-6 and TRBJ1-2 provide the parts outside the CDR3, is DAGVTQSPTHLIKTRGQQVTLRCSPKSGHDTVSWYQQALGQGPQFIFQYYEEEERQRGNFPDRFSGHQFPNYSSELNVNALLLGDSALYLCASSLEVGYTFGSGTRLTVV.

In regard to this clonotype: Given a much more abundant clone one base away, this may be a read error. The CDR3 sequence is CAWTSLGENPRPYEQYF. In DNA form, the CDR3 reads TGTGCCTGGACCTCCCTCGGGGAAAACCCTCGACCCTACGAGCAGTACTTC. The chain employs TRBV30 and TRBJ2-7, with D maybe TRBD2 (5 bases). This CDR3 region has 17 residues. The V gene's germline CDR1 is GTSNPN and CDR2 SVGIG (reference sequence). V lost 4 bases and J lost 2, with 24 bases in between.

This clonotype appeared many times. The V and J genes are TRBV5-4 and TRBJ2-7; 14 bases are shared with TRBD2. Losses at the gene ends were 3 bases for V and 0 bases for J; bases not matched to a gene: 11. Germline CDR1 and CDR2: SGHNT and YYREEE (reference sequence). The CDR3 covers 19 residues. The chain's CDR3 is CASSSTGTSGRRGSYEQYF. CDR3 bases: TGTGCCAGCAGCTCAACCGGGACTAGCGGGAGAAGAGGCTCCTACGAGCAGTACTTC. Filled out from reference TRBV5-4 and TRBJ2-7, the complete variable domain reads ETGVTQSPTHLIKTRGQQVTLRCSSQSGHNTVSWYQQALGQGPQFIFQYYREEENGRGNFPPRFSGLQFPNYSSELNVNALELDDSALYLCASSSTGTSGRRGSYEQYFGPGTRLTVT.

This clonotype showed up just once. This chain connects TRBV5-1 to TRBJ2-6; 9 bases are a match to TRBD1. CDR1 is SGHRS, CDR2 YFSETQ, per germline. V trimming: 5 bases; J trimming: 3 bases; junction bases outside the gene matches: 15. This CDR3 has 19 amino acids. The CDR3: CASSSGGGQGMDGANVLTF. DNA for the CDR3: TGCGCCAGCAGTTCTGGAGGGGGACAGGGTATGGATGGGGCCAACGTCCTGACTTTC.

The table lists this clonotype with a few counts. The CDR3 here is CASSRASLSSGNTIYF. CDR3 coding DNA: TGTGCCAGCAGTCGGGCCTCGTTAAGCTCTGGAAACACCATATATTTT. The V and J genes are TRBV28 and TRBJ1-3; D not resolved. V lost 5 bases, J lost 0 bases, and 14 bases lay in between. From germline, CDR1 is MDHEN and CDR2 SYDVKM. This CDR3 contains 16 residues. Supplemented by reference TRBV28 and TRBJ1-3, the full variable domain reads DVKVTQSSRYLVKRTGEKVFLECVQDMDHENMFWYRQDPGLGLRLIYFSYDVKMKEKGDIPEGYSVSREKKERFSLILESASTNQTSMYLCASSRASLSSGNTIYFGEGSWLTVV.

This clonotype was picked up many times. Relative to the germline gene, one junction end is altered; a read error may explain this. This chain uses TRBV7-9 with TRBJ2-7; 10 positions match TRBD1. Germline CDR1 and CDR2: SEHNR and FQNEAQ (reference sequence). The CDR3 length is 14 residues. CDR3 in amino acids: CASSPYWPGQGRHF. The CDR3 coding sequence is TGTGCCAGCAGCCCTTATTGGCCGGGACAGGGGAGACACTTC. Complete variable domain (other parts from reference TRBV7-9 and TRBJ2-7): DTGVSQNPRHKITKRGQNVTFRCDPISEHNRLYWYRQTLGQGPEFLTYFQNEAQLEKSRLLSDRFSAERPKGSFSTLEIQRTEQGDSAMYLCASSPYWPGQGRHFGPGTRLTVT.

This clonotype was detected a few times. The chain combines TRBV29-1 with TRBJ2-1; weak D call: TRBD2 (6 bases). The CDR3 has 15 amino acids. Trimming pared 4 bases from V and 0 bases from J, leaving 13 bases between. Germline V gene data show CDR1 as SQVTM and CDR2 as ANQGSEA. CDR3 amino acids: CSVGLRGSSYNEQFF. The CDR3 region has the DNA TGCAGCGTTGGGCTGCGGGGAAGCTCCTACAATGAGCAGTTCTTC.

This clonotype was seen ten or more times. J is TRBJ2-3 and V is TRBV7-9; maybe TRBD1 (6 bases). V was cut by 8 bases and J by 4 bases, with 13 bases left in between. This CDR3 has 13 amino acids. Per the germline V gene, CDR1 is SEHNR and CDR2 is FQNEAQ (reference sequence). DNA for the CDR3: TGTGCCAGCGAAACACAGGGCTCAGATACGCAGTATTTT. Translated, it gives CASETQGSDTQYF.

V usage is TRBV12-3 or TRBV12-4 and J usage is TRBJ2-7; either TRBD1 or TRBD2 may supply D (5 bases each). This CDR3 is built from 14 residues. Trimming removed 7 bases at V and 3 bases at J, with 16 bases between. The CDR3 bases are TGTGCCAGCACCCGGGACGGAGTGTTCTACGAGCAGTACTTC. Residues: CASTRDGVFYEQYF.

This clonotype was recorded many times. The chain carries TRBV28 and TRBJ1-5; D gene uncertain. The V and J ends lost 1 base and 7 bases respectively, with 11 bases between them. This CDR3 is built from 14 residues. Per germline, CDR1 MDHEN and CDR2 SYDVKM. As DNA, the CDR3 is TGTGCCAGCAGTTTATCGCCGGGTCACCAGCCCCAGCATTTT. Protein sequence: CASSLSPGHQPQHF.

This clonotype was seen a few times. The CDR3 DNA sequence: TGTGCCAGCAGCCGCGTCGGGGAAGCGGGCTACACCTTC. It translates to CASSRVGEAGYTF. The chain recombines TRBV12-3 or TRBV12-4 with TRBJ1-2; D gene uncertain. V lost 6 bases to trimming and J lost 8 bases, with 16 bases between them. The CDR3 sequence is 13 residues long.

There are many counts of this clonotype. The rearrangement uses TRBV12-3 or TRBV12-4 and TRBJ2-1; possibly TRBD1 for D (6 bases). This CDR3 comprises 17 residues. V gave up 7 bases and J gave up 7 bases, with 26 bases separating them. The CDR3 DNA follows: TGTGCCAGCATTTCTTCTGGGGGCGTCTTTTCACCAAATGAGCAGTTCTTC. It specifies CASISSGGVFSPNEQFF.

This clonotype has a handful of counts. The chain links TRBV5-4 to TRBJ1-1; D ambiguous. The germline V gene encodes CDR1 SGHNT and CDR2 YYREEE (reference sequence). This CDR3 spans 13 amino acids. Trimming left V 7 bases short and J 1 base short, with 11 bases between. CDR3 in amino acids: CASCRWGNTEAFF. The CDR3 coding sequence is TGTGCCAGCTGCCGATGGGGGAACACTGAAGCTTTCTTT.

This clonotype was observed many times. This rearrangement joins TRBV7-9 to TRBJ2-7; TRBD1 matches at 10 bases. Germline CDR1 SEHNR, CDR2 FQNEAQ (reference sequence). V dropped 5 bases and J dropped 3; count of bases not matched to a gene: 4. The CDR3 loop spans 14 amino acids. The DNA of the CDR3 is TGTGCCAGCAGCGCGAGGGACAGGGGCTACGAGCAGTACTTC. It is translated as CASSARDRGYEQYF. The full variable domain, completed using reference TRBV7-9 and TRBJ2-7, is DTGVSQNPRHKITKRGQNVTFRCDPISEHNRLYWYRQTLGQGPEFLTYFQNEAQLEKSRLLSDRFSAERPKGSFSTLEIQRTEQGDSAMYLCASSARDRGYEQYFGPGTRLTVT.

This clonotype was seen many times. V and J are TRBV7-3 and TRBJ2-1; D remains ambiguous. The CDR3 loop spans 13 amino acids. Germline V gene sequence: CDR1 SGHTA, CDR2 FQGTGA. V was trimmed by 5 bases and J by 8 bases, leaving 13 bases between them. The DNA for the CDR3 is TGTGCCAGCAGCGTTAGACCAGGTCATGAGCAGTTCTTC. This sequence encodes CASSVRPGHEQFF.

This clonotype was recorded a few times. This chain links TRBV6-2 or TRBV6-3 with TRBJ2-7; weak D call: TRBD2 (6 bases). The germline CDR1 and CDR2 sequences are MNHEY and SVGEGT. V was clipped by 4 bases and J by 2 bases, with 15 bases between them. This CDR3 has 15 residues. The CDR3 DNA sequence: TGTGCCAGCAGTTGGGACTCCCCCGGGACCTACGAGCAGTACTTC. Protein: CASSWDSPGTYEQYF.

The chain has TRBV7-2 and TRBJ1-2; possible D gene TRBD1, 5 bases. Looked up from germline, CDR1 is SGHTA and CDR2 is FQGNSA. V shed 5 bases and J shed 8 bases, with 24 bases lying between them. The CDR3 is made up of 16 amino acids. The chain's CDR3 is CASSAMGGKGSGGYTF. The CDR3, as DNA: TGTGCCAGCAGCGCGATGGGGGGGAAAGGTTCTGGGGGCTACACCTTC.

There are many counts of this clonotype. The chain recombines TRBV5-1 with TRBJ2-7, with 7 bases aligning to TRBD1. V lost 0 bases, J lost 5 bases, and 5 bases stayed unmatched. The CDR3 is made up of 14 amino acids. Germline V gene sequence: CDR1 SGHRS, CDR2 YFSETQ. CDR3 loop: CASSLADRTDEQYF. CDR3 in DNA: TGCGCCAGCAGCTTGGCGGACAGGACTGACGAGCAGTACTTC.

The chain couples TRBV20-1 to TRBJ2-5; the D is unclear. This CDR3 region has 15 residues. Trimming removed 2 bases at V and 0 bases at J, with 13 bases between. Germline V CDR1 and CDR2: DFQATT, SNEGSKA (reference sequence). In DNA, the CDR3 is TGCAGTGCTAGAATGGCGCGGTCGTACCAAGAGACCCAGTACTTC. Its protein product is CSARMARSYQETQYF.

There are many counts of this clonotype. The rearrangement links TRBV28 to TRBJ2-3, with 13 bases lining up with TRBD2. Trimming cost V 3 bases and J 3 bases; bases outside gene matches: 3. In germline, CDR1 is MDHEN, CDR2 SYDVKM. This CDR3 region has 16 residues. The CDR3 here is CASSFSTSGGTDTQYF. The CDR3 DNA follows: TGTGCCAGCAGTTTTTCGACTAGCGGGGGGACAGATACGCAGTATTTT.

This clonotype has ten or more counts. The gene calls are TRBV7-9 and TRBJ1-2; 7 bases line up with TRBD1. Germline-derived CDR1 and CDR2 are SEHNR and FQNEAQ (reference sequence). Trimming took 2 bases from V and 4 from J; bases not matched to a gene: 13. The CDR3 sequence is 17 residues long. CDR3: CASSLIRGQFSLYGYTF. The CDR3 region has the DNA TGTGCCAGCAGCTTAATTCGGGGACAGTTTTCTCTCTATGGCTACACCTTC.

Ten or more counts support this clonotype. The chain is built from TRBV7-2 and TRBJ1-4; D is undetermined. Trimming removed 2 bases from V and 4 bases from J, with 5 bases in between. Germline V gene data show CDR1 as SGHTA and CDR2 as FQGNSA. This CDR3 has 13 residues. CDR3: CASSLSFNEKLFF. The CDR3 DNA reads TGTGCCAGCAGCTTATCCTTTAATGAAAAACTGTTTTTT.

The V call is TRBV9, the J call TRBJ1-2; 9 nucleotides line up with TRBD1. Per the germline V gene, CDR1 is SGDLS and CDR2 is YYNGEE. This CDR3 contains 15 residues. After removal of 2 bases from V and 5 bases from J, the junction contained 7 bases not matched to a gene. The CDR3 protein is CASSVPGTGSYGYTF. The CDR3 DNA sequence: TGTGCCAGCAGCGTCCCCGGGACAGGGAGTTATGGCTACACCTTC.

This clonotype has just a few counts. The rearrangement joins TRBV5-1 to TRBJ1-3; D gene unclear. Looked up from germline, CDR1 is SGHRS and CDR2 is YFSETQ. The germline V and J ends were trimmed by 4 bases and 0 bases, with 11 bases remaining between them. This CDR3 has 15 residues. The CDR3: CASSTSGNSGNTIYF. For the CDR3, the DNA is TGCGCCAGCAGCACCAGTGGGAACTCTGGAAACACCATATATTTT.